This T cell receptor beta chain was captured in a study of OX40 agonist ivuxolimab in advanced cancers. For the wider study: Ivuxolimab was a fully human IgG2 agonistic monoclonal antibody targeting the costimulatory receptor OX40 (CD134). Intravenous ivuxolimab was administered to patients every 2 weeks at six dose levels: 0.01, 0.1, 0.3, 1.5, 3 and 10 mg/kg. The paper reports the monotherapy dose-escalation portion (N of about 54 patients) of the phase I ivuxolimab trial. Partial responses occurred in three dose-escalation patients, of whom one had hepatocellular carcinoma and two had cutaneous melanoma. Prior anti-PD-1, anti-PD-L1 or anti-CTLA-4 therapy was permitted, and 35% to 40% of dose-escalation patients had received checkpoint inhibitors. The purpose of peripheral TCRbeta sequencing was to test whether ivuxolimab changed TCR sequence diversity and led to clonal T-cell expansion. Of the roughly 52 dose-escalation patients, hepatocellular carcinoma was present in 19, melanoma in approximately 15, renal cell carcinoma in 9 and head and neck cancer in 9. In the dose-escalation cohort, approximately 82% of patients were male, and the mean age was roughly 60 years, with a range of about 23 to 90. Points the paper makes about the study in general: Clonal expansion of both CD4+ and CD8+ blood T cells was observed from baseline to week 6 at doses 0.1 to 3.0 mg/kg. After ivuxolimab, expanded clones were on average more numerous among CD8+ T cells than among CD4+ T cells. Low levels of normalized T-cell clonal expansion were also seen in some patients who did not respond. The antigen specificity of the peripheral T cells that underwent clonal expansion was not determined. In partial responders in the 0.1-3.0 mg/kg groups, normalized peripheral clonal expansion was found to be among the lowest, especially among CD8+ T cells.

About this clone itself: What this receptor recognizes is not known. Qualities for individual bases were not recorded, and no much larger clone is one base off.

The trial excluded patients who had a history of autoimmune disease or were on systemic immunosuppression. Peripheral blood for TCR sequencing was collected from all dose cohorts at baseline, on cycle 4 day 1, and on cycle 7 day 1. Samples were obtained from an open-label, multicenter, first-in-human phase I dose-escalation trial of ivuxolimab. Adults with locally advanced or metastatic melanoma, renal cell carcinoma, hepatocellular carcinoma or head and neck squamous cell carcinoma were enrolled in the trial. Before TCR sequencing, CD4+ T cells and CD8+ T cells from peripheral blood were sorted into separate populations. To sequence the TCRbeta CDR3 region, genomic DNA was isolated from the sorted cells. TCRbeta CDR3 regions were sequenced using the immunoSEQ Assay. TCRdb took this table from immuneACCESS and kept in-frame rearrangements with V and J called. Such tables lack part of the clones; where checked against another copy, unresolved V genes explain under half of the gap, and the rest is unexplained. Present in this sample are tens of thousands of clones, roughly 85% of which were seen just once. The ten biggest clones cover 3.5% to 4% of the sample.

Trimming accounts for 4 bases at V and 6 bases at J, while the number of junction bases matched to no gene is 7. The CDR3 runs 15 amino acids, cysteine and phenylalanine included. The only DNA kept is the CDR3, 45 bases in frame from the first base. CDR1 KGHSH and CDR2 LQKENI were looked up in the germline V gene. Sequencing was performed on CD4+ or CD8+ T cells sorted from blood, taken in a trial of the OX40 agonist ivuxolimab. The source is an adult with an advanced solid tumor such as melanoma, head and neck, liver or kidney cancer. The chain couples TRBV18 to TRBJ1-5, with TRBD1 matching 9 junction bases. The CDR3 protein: CASSLTGQGIQPQHF. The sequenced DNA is TGTGCCAGCTCACTGACGGGACAGGGAATTCAGCCCCAGCATTTT.